Reported below is one T cell receptor (beta chain). The protocol was immunoSEQ multiplex PCR, while the TCRdb copy is restricted to in-frame clones and leaves out a portion. The sample lists about 62,000 clones, roughly 90% occurring once. Any history of autoimmune disease or systemic immunosuppression disqualified patients. The sample comes from a study of OX40 agonist ivuxolimab in advanced cancers. Trimming stripped 3 bases from V and 3 bases from J, with 11 bases between. Germline V gives CDR1 MNHNY, CDR2 SVGAGI (reference sequence). The CDR3 extends over 14 amino acids. Sequencing used CD4+ or CD8+ T cells sorted from blood, obtained in a trial of the OX40 agonist ivuxolimab. The clonotype originates from an adult with an advanced solid tumor such as melanoma, head and neck, liver or kidney cancer. The chain carries TRBV6-6 and TRBJ1-2; D gene uncertain. For the CDR3, the DNA is TGTGCCAGCAGTTATATCGCAGGCGACTATGGCTACACCTTC. It is translated as CASSYIAGDYGYTF.